This T cell receptor beta chain was captured by sequencing in a study of T cells after yellow fever vaccination. MiXCR, applied by TCRdb to the 5' RACE reads, yields one record per CDR3 protein. The data show 300,000 or so distinct CDR3 sequences, approximately 13% seen once. V lost 3 bases and J lost 3; bases outside the gene matches: 20. The germline V gene has CDR1 SGHAT and CDR2 FQNNGV. CDR3 size: 20 residues. The specimen comprised CD4+ T cells sorted from PBMCs, sampled 45 days after the yellow fever booster vaccination. This chain links TRBV11-2 with TRBJ2-1; 7 positions match TRBD2. The source of this sequence is a man aged 25-45 years who received the YFV17D yellow fever vaccine. The DNA of the CDR3 is TGTGCCAGCAGCTTCCTAACCGCCGCTCTAGCGGAGGGGTACTACAATGAGCAGTTCTTC. It yields the protein CASSFLTAALAEGYYNEQFF.